This T cell receptor beta chain was obtained from a study of blood T cell dynamics during melanoma immunotherapy. Across the whole study: Standard first-line treatment here was pembrolizumab or nivolumab plus ipilimumab in metastatic melanoma.

Time point denoted: week 3, after first cycle of checkpoint inhibitor. Generated by immunoSEQ multiplex PCR, the TCRdb table keeps only in-frame clones and is missing some. Of roughly 8,900 clones listed, around 90% were seen once; the top ten hold less than 7%. Trimming stripped 9 bases from V and 3 bases from J, with 17 bases between. Germline V gene data show CDR1 as ENHRY and CDR2 as SYGVKD. The CDR3 covers 14 residues. The rearrangement links TRBV10-3 to TRBJ2-5, with a possible D match to TRBD1 (5 bases). The sequenced sample was blood, obtained from a patient treated with checkpoint blockade. This TCR was sampled from a human donor with melanoma. The CDR3, as DNA: TGTGCCATAAAAGAGGCTAGGGGTGAAGAGACCCAGTACTTC. Its translation: CAIKEARGEETQYF.